The rows below give T cell receptor beta chains drawn from one sample of a study of human thymus T cells. Here immunoSEQ multiplex PCR was the method, and the copy in TCRdb shows in-frame clones only, minus some. The sample holds some 120,000 clones, 90% to 95% seen once. The sample was thymus tissue. The receptors shown here come from a boy in the first two years of life with a congenital heart defect but otherwise immunologically healthy. Both conserved end residues are trimmed from each CDR3.

length,J,V,CDR3
10,TRBJ2-7,TRBV5-1,ASSPGWYEQY
15,TRBJ2-1,TRBV28,ASSFSGIRPHDNEQF
11,TRBJ2-7,TRBV6-6,ASSYDRVYEQY
9,TRBJ2-7,TRBV28,ASSSGTEQY
15,TRBJ1-6,TRBV18,ASSQHGQGEVNSPLH
12,TRBJ2-1,TRBV5-1,ASSPGTEDNEQF
12,TRBJ2-7,TRBV15,ATSRDFRQYEQY
13,TRBJ2-3,TRBV28,ASTDSPRGTDTQY
17,TRBJ2-3,TRBV13,ASSLGAPNMPISTDTQY
13,TRBJ1-1,TRBV5-1,ASSSRPYLGTEAF
14,TRBJ2-2,TRBV5-6,ASSLVSRPPSGELF
12,TRBJ2-5,TRBV9,ASSAQRGQETQY
14,TRBJ1-2,TRBV4-1,ASSQDGDRVDYGYT
12,TRBJ2-3,TRBV2,ASIGGPGTDTQY
9,TRBJ1-2,TRBV20-1,SARDRAGYT
14,TRBJ1-5,TRBV7-8,ASSSLGGGAPQPQH
9,TRBJ1-1,TRBV27,ARPSQGEAF
13,TRBJ1-6,TRBV4-2,ASSQDPRRNSPLH
14,TRBJ2-3,TRBV4-2,ASSHLYRVPTDTQY
14,TRBJ1-1,TRBV7-6,ASSLPRTVTNTEAF
12,TRBJ2-5,TRBV11-2,ASSSNRGLVPQY
14,TRBJ2-3,TRBV7-2,ASSFEAGGSTDTQY
13,TRBJ2-1,TRBV19,ASSVTRGDYNEQF
15,TRBJ1-3,TRBV9,ASSISGRGHSGNTIY
10,TRBJ1-2,TRBV7-9,ASSQRGFGYT
12,TRBJ2-7,TRBV5-8,ASSMGRGSYEQY
14,TRBJ2-7,TRBV4-1,ASSQGFLIHSYEQY
15,TRBJ2-1,TRBV7-2,ASTQAGSGGSHNEQF
12,TRBJ2-7,TRBV5-6,ASCGGGAPYEQY
12,TRBJ2-7,TRBV6-1,ASSVFPSGYEQY
12,TRBJ1-2,TRBV5-4,ASSRDRGKGGYT
14,TRBJ2-2,TRBV4-2,ASSQHTGANTGELF
14,TRBJ1-2,TRBV15,ATSRDPWTGGADYT
8,TRBJ2-1,TRBV6-1,ASSEQRQF
13,TRBJ1-6,TRBV14,ASSQVGTGPFPLH
16,TRBJ1-5,TRBV5-8,ASSLKVTGSLSDQPQH
14,TRBJ2-1,TRBV6-5,ASSSLRAPSYNEQF
15,TRBJ1-2,TRBV4-3,ASSQDRTAQLNYGYT
16,TRBJ2-3,TRBV28,ASTPRQGTGGITDTQY
13,TRBJ2-7,TRBV12-5,ASGLVTGPSYEQY
14,TRBJ2-5,TRBV4-3,ASSQARGGEQETQY
13,TRBJ1-6,TRBV5-5,ASSPRDSGNSPLH
13,TRBJ1-2,TRBV6-1,ASSEASGGRFGYT
14,TRBJ2-2,TRBV11-2,ASSLIGGTLTGELF
14,TRBJ2-7,TRBV30,AWSISGAILSYEQY
13,TRBJ1-1,TRBV28,ASSFIGDRGTEAF
9,TRBJ2-7,TRBV10-2,ASSDPYEQY
12,TRBJ2-1,TRBV27,ASSFGGAYNEQF
12,TRBJ1-2,TRBV28,ASLLQPGGARYT